These 31 T cell receptor beta chains were sequenced from one sample in a study of T-cell memory formation after mild COVID-19. TCRdb redid the calling of the 5' RACE reads with MiXCR, one entry per CDR3 protein. The sample includes 580,000 or so distinct CDR3 sequences, 15% to 20% of them seen just once. What was sequenced was PBMCs or a T cell subset sorted from them (not recorded which). The origin of the receptors is an adult woman who had mild COVID-19 (a few samples of this study predate the infection). Cell type and time point are not known.

The gene calls are TRBV10-3 and TRBJ1-1, with TRBD1 matching over 9 bases. The CDR3 loop spans 14 amino acids. V dropped 7 bases and J dropped 1; count of bases not matched to a gene: 4. Germline lookup yields CDR1 ENHRY and CDR2 SYGVKD. CDR3 protein: CAIKMDRGNTEAFF. The DNA for the CDR3 is TGTGCCATCAAGATGGACAGGGGGAACACTGAAGCTTTCTTT.

This clonotype showed up just a few times. CDR3 amino acids: CALPGVSSYNEQFF. In nucleotides, the CDR3 is TGTGCCTTACCCGGGGTTAGCTCCTACAATGAGCAGTTCTTC. The chain combines TRBV10-3 with TRBJ2-1; possible D gene TRBD2, 5 bases. Germline V gene lookup returns CDR1 ENHRY and CDR2 SYGVKD. V shed 11 bases and J shed 0 bases, with 14 bases lying between them. This CDR3 comprises 14 residues.

The V call is TRBV6-5, the J call TRBJ2-2; D remains unclear. V was clipped by 8 bases and J by 6 bases, with 16 bases between them. The germline gives CDR1 MNHEY, CDR2 SVGAGI. CDR3 length: 14 amino acids. CDR3 residues: CASLLAAPAGELFF. The DNA of the CDR3 is TGTGCCAGCCTCTTAGCTGCGCCGGCCGGGGAGCTGTTTTTT.

The V call is TRBV6-5, the J call TRBJ1-5, with D unresolved. The V end lost 5 bases, the J end lost 2 bases, and 13 bases lay between the germline ends. CDR1 is MNHEY, CDR2 SVGAGI, per germline. The length of the CDR3 is 15 residues. The CDR3 DNA follows: TGTGCCAGCAGTCCGCAGCTCCCCGGCAATCAGCCCCAGCATTTT. Amino acids: CASSPQLPGNQPQHF.

This clonotype was observed once. The chain has TRBV10-3 and TRBJ1-1, with 7 bases fitting TRBD1. The trim removed 10 bases at V and 1 base at J, leaving 6 bases unmatched. The CDR3 is 13 amino acids. Looked up from germline, CDR1 is ENHRY and CDR2 is SYGVKD. DNA for the CDR3: TGTGCCACCCGACAGGGAGAGAACACTGAAGCTTTCTTT. It specifies CATRQGENTEAFF.

J is TRBJ2-1 and V is TRBV2; perhaps TRBD2 as D (6 bases). V was clipped by 6 bases and J by 5 bases, with 17 bases between them. The CDR3 has 15 residues. The germline V gene encodes CDR1 SNHLY and CDR2 FYNNEI. The CDR3 DNA sequence: TGTGCCAGCAGCCTAGAGGTAGCGGTAAACAATGAGCAGTTCTTC. This sequence encodes CASSLEVAVNNEQFF. The whole variable domain, filled in from reference TRBV2 and TRBJ2-1, reads EPEVTQTPSHQVTQMGQEVILRCVPISNHLYFYWYRQILGQKVEFLVSFYNNEISEKSEIFDDQFSVERPDGSNFTLKIRSTKLEDSAMYFCASSLEVAVNNEQFFGPGTRLTVL.

The chain couples TRBV6-5 to TRBJ2-1; D may be TRBD1 or TRBD2 (5 bases each). The germline V gene encodes CDR1 MNHEY and CDR2 SVGAGI. V was shortened by 9 bases and J by 1 base, with 13 bases between the two germline ends. The CDR3 has 14 residues. The DNA of the CDR3 is TGTGCCAGGAGGGGAAACCGATCCTACAATGAGCAGTTCTTC. The encoded protein is CARRGNRSYNEQFF.

At least ten counts were recorded for this clonotype. The chain is built from TRBV18 and TRBJ2-7; 8 positions agree with TRBD2. The CDR3 contains 14 residues. Germline V lookup: CDR1 KGHSH, CDR2 LQKENI. Germline trimming cut 2 bases from V and 3 bases from J; bases unmatched to any gene: 3. CDR3 sequence reads: CASSPGTSSYEQYF. The DNA for the CDR3 is TGTGCCAGCTCACCAGGGACTAGTAGCTACGAGCAGTACTTC.

This clonotype was picked up many times. The rearrangement uses TRBV7-9 and TRBJ2-1; 7 bases are shared with TRBD1. The CDR3 spans 15 residues. V dropped 3 bases and J dropped 5; count of bases not matched to a gene: 7. Germline V gene lookup returns CDR1 SEHNR and CDR2 FQNEAQ (reference sequence). CDR3 amino acids: CASSFDRAFNNEQFF. Written as DNA, the CDR3 is TGTGCCAGCAGCTTCGACAGGGCGTTTAACAATGAGCAGTTCTTC. Variable domain in full (rest from reference TRBV7-9 and TRBJ2-1): DTGVSQNPRHKITKRGQNVTFRCDPISEHNRLYWYRQTLGQGPEFLTYFQNEAQLEKSRLLSDRFSAERPKGSFSTLEIQRTEQGDSAMYLCASSFDRAFNNEQFFGPGTRLTVL.

V usage is TRBV19 and J usage is TRBJ1-1, with a possible D match to TRBD1 (5 bases). Trimming stripped 3 bases from V and 3 bases from J, with 8 bases between. The germline CDR1 and CDR2 sequences are LNHDA and SQIVND (reference sequence). The CDR3 covers 13 residues. The CDR3 protein is CASSMGGYTEAFF. DNA of the CDR3: TGTGCCAGTAGTATGGGGGGGTACACTGAAGCTTTCTTT.

This chain joins TRBV10-3 and TRBJ2-3; TRBD1 agrees at 9 bases. Unmatched junction bases numbered 2, after V lost 5 bases and J lost 2 bases. This CDR3 is built from 14 residues. CDR1 and CDR2 from the germline V gene are ENHRY and SYGVKD. Written as DNA, the CDR3 is TGTGCCATCAGTCGACAGGGGGACACAGATACGCAGTATTTT. Encoded protein: CAISRQGDTDTQYF.

As DNA, the CDR3 is TGCGCCAGCAGCTTGAGGCAGACCGATAACTATGGCTACACCTTC. It codes for CASSLRQTDNYGYTF. V gene TRBV5-1 combines with J gene TRBJ1-2, with D hard to call. This CDR3 is built from 15 residues. CDR1 and CDR2 from the germline V gene are SGHRS and YFSETQ. Trimming took 1 base from V and 1 from J, leaving 11 bases between them.

This chain uses TRBV15 with TRBJ2-7; unclear D gene. V lost 1 base and J 3 bases, leaving 7 bases between the germline ends. Per germline, CDR1 LNHNV and CDR2 YYDKDF (reference sequence). The CDR3 extends over 13 amino acids. CDR3 residues: CATSRVVGYEQYF. The CDR3 bases are TGTGCCACCAGCAGAGTTGTCGGCTACGAGCAGTACTTC.

The chain employs TRBV6-2 or TRBV6-3 and TRBJ2-7, with 8 bases identical to TRBD1. Trimming cost V 2 bases and J 1 base; bases outside gene matches: 4. CDR1 and CDR2 from the germline V gene are MNHEY and SVGEGT. The CDR3 has 15 amino acids. CDR3 nucleotides: TGTGCCAGCAGTTACGTTTGGGACAGGTCCTACGAGCAGTACTTC. This gives the protein CASSYVWDRSYEQYF.

The chain combines TRBV10-3 with TRBJ2-7; 8 bases match TRBD1. The germline gives CDR1 ENHRY, CDR2 SYGVKD. V lost 4 bases, J lost 6 bases, and 2 bases stayed unmatched. This CDR3 is built from 12 residues. DNA of the CDR3: TGTGCCATCAGTGGGACAGGGAGCGAGCAGTACTTC. Encoded protein: CAISGTGSEQYF.

This chain links TRBV21-1 with TRBJ2-1; the table's TRBD2 call for D was not verified on the DNA. TRBV21-1 is recorded as a pseudogene. This CDR3 contains 14 residues. CDR3 loop: CASSALRAVNEQFF. The CDR3 DNA sequence: TGTGCCAGCAGCGCCCTGAGGGCAGTCAATGAGCAGTTCTTC.

V usage is TRBV20-1 and J usage is TRBJ1-1, with D unresolved. Trimming removed 0 bases at V and 5 bases at J, with 7 bases between. Looked up from germline, CDR1 is DFQATT and CDR2 is SNEGSKA (reference sequence). The CDR3 has 12 residues. This chain's CDR3 is CSARDGRTEAFF. DNA of the CDR3: TGCAGTGCTAGAGACGGCAGGACTGAAGCTTTCTTT.

This clonotype was counted only a few times. The genes are TRBV29-1 and TRBJ2-7; weak D call: TRBD1 (6 bases). The CDR3 extends over 14 amino acids. V gave up 2 bases and J gave up 1 base, with 12 bases separating them. In germline, CDR1 is SQVTM, CDR2 ANQGSEA. The chain's CDR3 is CSVETGINSYEQYF. The CDR3, as DNA: TGCAGCGTTGAAACAGGGATTAATTCCTACGAGCAGTACTTC.

The chain uses TRBV9 and TRBJ2-1; D may be TRBD1 (6 bases). The V end was cut by 3 bases, the J end by 3 bases, with 10 bases between. In germline, CDR1 is SGDLS, CDR2 YYNGEE. This CDR3 contains 14 residues. CDR3 coding DNA: TGTGCCAGCAGCGAGGGACATCTCTACAATGAGCAGTTCTTC. Translated, it gives CASSEGHLYNEQFF.

This clonotype was found a few times. The V and J genes are TRBV6-1 and TRBJ2-3, with TRBD2 identical over 10 bases. The V and J ends lost 4 bases and 1 base, in that order; junction bases with no gene match: 17. The germline CDR1 and CDR2 sequences are MNHNS and SASEGT. The length of the CDR3 is 20 residues. The CDR3 spells CASSGPFRSGRASGTDTQYF. The CDR3 nucleotides are TGTGCCAGCAGTGGACCGTTTCGGAGCGGGAGGGCATCCGGCACAGATACGCAGTATTTT.

V usage is TRBV29-1 and J usage is TRBJ1-1; a possible D gene is TRBD1 (5 bases). Trimming pared 5 bases from V and 3 bases from J, leaving 16 bases between. Germline V gives CDR1 SQVTM, CDR2 ANQGSEA. The CDR3 loop spans 14 amino acids. CDR3 nucleotide sequence: TGCAGCGTTTGTGTATCCGTAGGGGACACTGAAGCTTTCTTT. Amino acid sequence: CSVCVSVGDTEAFF. Variable domain in full (rest from reference TRBV29-1 and TRBJ1-1): SAVISQKPSRDICQRGTSLTIQCQVDSQVTMMFWYRQQPGQSLTLIATANQGSEATYESGFVIDKFPISRPNLTFSTLTVSNMSPEDSSIYLCSVCVSVGDTEAFFGQGTRLTVV.

The chain employs TRBV20-1 and TRBJ1-5; D uncertain. The V gene's germline CDR1 is DFQATT and CDR2 SNEGSKA (reference sequence). The length of the CDR3 is 17 residues. Between the trimmed V and J ends, which lost 5 bases and 0 bases, there was a span of 20 bases. The CDR3 sequence: CSASEAGWGYSNQPQHF. CDR3 coding DNA: TGCAGTGCTTCCGAGGCAGGATGGGGTTATAGCAATCAGCCCCAGCATTTT.

This clonotype was counted a few times. The rearrangement joins TRBV19 to TRBJ2-3; 7 positions match TRBD1. The CDR3 is 15 amino acids. V lost 6 bases to trimming and J lost 2 bases; unmatched junction nucleotides: 8. Germline CDR1 and CDR2: LNHDA and SQIVND (reference sequence). This chain's CDR3 is CASSVTGQITDTQYF. The CDR3 DNA is TGTGCCAGTAGCGTAACGGGACAGATCACAGATACGCAGTATTTT.

This clonotype was detected only a few times. The chain combines TRBV5-1 with TRBJ2-1, with 8 bases fitting TRBD2. Germline CDR1 and CDR2: SGHRS and YFSETQ. J lost 0 bases, V lost 0 bases, and 5 bases had no gene match. The CDR3 length is 17 residues. The CDR3 nucleotides are TGCGCCAGCAGCTTGGCCGGGGGGGCTAGCTCCTACAATGAGCAGTTCTTC. The encoded protein is CASSLAGGASSYNEQFF.

The CDR3 DNA is TGTGCCAGTAGTATACTAGCCTCAAATTACAATGAGCAGTTCTTC. Residues: CASSILASNYNEQFF. The V gene is TRBV19, the J gene TRBJ2-1, with a tentative D call TRBD2 (5 bases). The CDR3 covers 15 residues. Looked up from germline, CDR1 is LNHDA and CDR2 is SQIVND (reference sequence). V gave up 2 bases and J gave up 4 bases, with 12 bases separating them.

The V and J genes are TRBV27 and TRBJ2-5; 9 positions match TRBD1. This CDR3 has 15 amino acids. Germline trimming cut 4 bases from V and 5 bases from J; bases unmatched to any gene: 8. CDR1 MNHEY and CDR2 SMNVEV come from the germline V gene (reference sequence). CDR3 bases: TGTGCCAGCAGTTACTCCGGGACAGGGAAGGAGACCCAGTACTTC. Its translation: CASSYSGTGKETQYF.

This clonotype was recorded a few times. The chain couples TRBV4-2 to TRBJ2-5; D is undetermined. The CDR3 covers 16 residues. Germline lookup yields CDR1 LGHNA and CDR2 YNFKEQ. V was pared by 1 base and J by 1 base, with 13 bases between. CDR3 amino acids: CASSQAPPGSQETQYF. The CDR3 nucleotides read TGTGCCAGCAGCCAAGCCCCCCCGGGCAGCCAAGAGACCCAGTACTTC.

The J gene is TRBJ1-5, the V gene TRBV5-5, with unresolved D. Trimming took off 3 bases at V and 6 bases at J, with 16 bases between the two ends. This CDR3 comprises 15 residues. Germline CDR1 and CDR2: SGHKS and YYEKEE (reference sequence). CDR3 protein: CASSSANAGIQPQHF. In DNA, the CDR3 is TGTGCCAGCAGCTCAGCAAACGCAGGTATTCAGCCCCAGCATTTT.

This chain links TRBV19 with TRBJ2-1, with 9 bases matching TRBD2. Germline V gene data show CDR1 as LNHDA and CDR2 as SQIVND (reference sequence). The trim removed 3 bases at V and 4 bases at J, leaving 10 bases unmatched. This CDR3 contains 17 residues. CDR3 nucleotides: TGTGCCAGTAGTATCCCACCCCTAGCGGGATCTTACAATGAGCAGTTCTTC. Translated: CASSIPPLAGSYNEQFF.

This clonotype appeared a few times. The chain combines TRBV27 with TRBJ2-3; D may be TRBD1 or TRBD2 (6 bases each). Germline CDR1 is MNHEY and CDR2 is SMNVEV (reference sequence). Trimming removed 5 bases at V and 4 bases at J, with 13 bases between. The CDR3 extends over 14 amino acids. The CDR3 DNA sequence: TGTGCCAGCAGTCGGGGGCCCGTGGCAGATACGCAGTATTTT. Protein product: CASSRGPVADTQYF.

In this sample, this clonotype turned up many times. The rearrangement uses TRBV15 and TRBJ2-1; the match to TRBD2 covers 9 bases. This CDR3 is 18 amino acids long. V gave up 8 bases and J gave up 2 bases; unmatched junction bases: 16. The germline gives CDR1 LNHNV, CDR2 YYDKDF (reference sequence). CDR3: CATRGSREGLGTYNEQFF. The CDR3 nucleotides are TGTGCCACCCGGGGGTCGCGGGAGGGCCTCGGGACCTACAATGAGCAGTTCTTC.